This is a list of T cell receptor beta chains from one sample in a study of OX40 agonist ivuxolimab in advanced cancers. Only in-frame clones appear in the TCRdb table, and some are missing; sequencing was by immunoSEQ multiplex PCR. This table has roughly 67,000 clones, around 79% appearing once. The source was CD4+ or CD8+ T cells sorted from blood, collected in a trial of the OX40 agonist ivuxolimab. Receptor source: an adult with an advanced solid tumor such as melanoma, head and neck, liver or kidney cancer. The CDR3 runs from the conserved cysteine through the conserved F or W. D genes are given only for firm matches. Not all rows give a size; the values are once, few, many and, for expanded clones, a class.

TRBJ1-5,once,-,14,TRBV7-9,TGTGCCAGCAGCTTATCAATGAGGCCCCAGCCCCAGCATTTT,CASSLSMRPQPQHF
TRBJ2-7,-,-,14,TRBV7-2,TGTGCCAGCAGCTTTTCCAGAGCCTCCTACGAGCAGTACTTC,CASSFSRASYEQYF
TRBJ2-1,-,-,14,TRBV9,TGTGCCAGCAGCCCTAGCCCGGGAAACAATGAGCAGTTCTTC,CASSPSPGNNEQFF
TRBJ1-1,once,-,15,TRBV27,TGTGCCAGCAGTTTGGGGTGGGGTCGGGACACTGAAGCTTTCTTT,CASSLGWGRDTEAFF
TRBJ2-7,-,-,19,TRBV11-2,TGTGCCAGCAGCTTAGATGTTTCGGCCGGGACTCCTAGCTCCTACGAGCAGTACTTC,CASSLDVSAGTPSSYEQYF
TRBJ2-7,-,TRBD2,16,TRBV6-5,TGTGCCAGCAGTTACTCGATACTAGCGGGAAACTACGAGCAGTACTTC,CASSYSILAGNYEQYF
TRBJ2-3,-,TRBD1,16,TRBV5-1,TGCGCCAGCAGCTTGGGGCAGGGGGCCCCCACAGATACGCAGTATTTT,CASSLGQGAPTDTQYF
TRBJ2-2,few,-,11,TRBV1,TGCACCAGCAGCCAAGCCGGGGAGCTGTTTTTT,CTSSQAGELFF
TRBJ2-5,-,-,13,TRBV5-4,TGTGCCAGCAGCTTGCCGCCTCGGGAGACCCAGTACTTC,CASSLPPRETQYF
TRBJ2-7,-,TRBD2,18,TRBV5-4,TGTGCCAGCAGCCAACATCTAGCGGGAGGCCGAGAAGTCTACGAGCAGTACTTC,CASSQHLAGGREVYEQYF
TRBJ2-2,-,-,13,TRBV28,TGTGCCAGCAGTTTAGATTGGGCCGGGGAGCTGTTTTTT,CASSLDWAGELFF
TRBJ2-7,-,-,12,TRBV30,TGTGCCTGGAAGCCGACTAGTCCCGAGCAGTACTTC,CAWKPTSPEQYF
TRBJ1-2,-,-,16,TRBV5-6,TGTGCCAGCAGTAAAACAGGACAGCTGTCTAACTATGGCTACACCTTC,CASSKTGQLSNYGYTF
TRBJ1-5,once,-,14,TRBV7-8,TGTGCCAGCAGCTCCAGGGGCGGGGGTCAGCCCCAGCATTTT,CASSSRGGGQPQHF
TRBJ2-4,-,-,17,TRBV19,TGTGCCAGTACCCTCTCACCGAGGGCGGGGGCCAAAAACATTCAGTACTTC,CASTLSPRAGAKNIQYF
TRBJ1-5,once,-,14,TRBV28,TGTGCCAGCAGTCCCCTCGCGGGTCTTCAGCCCCAGCATTTT,CASSPLAGLQPQHF